This TCR beta chain was observed in a study of T-cell memory formation after mild COVID-19. One entry per CDR3 protein, called by TCRdb with MiXCR from the 5' RACE reads. The profile shows 280,000 or so distinct CDR3 sequences, approximately 8% of them singletons. Per germline, CDR1 SGHTA and CDR2 FQGNSA. CDR3 length: 14 residues. With 5 bases removed from V and 4 bases from J, the gap between germline ends came to 12 bases. The sequenced sample consisted of PBMCs or a T cell subset sorted from them (not recorded which). This clonotype originated in a man between 18 and 35 years old who had mild COVID-19 (a few samples of this study predate the infection). Cell type and time point are not known. The gene calls are TRBV7-2 and TRBJ1-5; D is perhaps TRBD1 (5 bases). This CDR3 is CASSVPDRNQPQHF. The CDR3 DNA reads as TGTGCCAGCAGCGTCCCCGACAGAAATCAGCCCCAGCATTTT.